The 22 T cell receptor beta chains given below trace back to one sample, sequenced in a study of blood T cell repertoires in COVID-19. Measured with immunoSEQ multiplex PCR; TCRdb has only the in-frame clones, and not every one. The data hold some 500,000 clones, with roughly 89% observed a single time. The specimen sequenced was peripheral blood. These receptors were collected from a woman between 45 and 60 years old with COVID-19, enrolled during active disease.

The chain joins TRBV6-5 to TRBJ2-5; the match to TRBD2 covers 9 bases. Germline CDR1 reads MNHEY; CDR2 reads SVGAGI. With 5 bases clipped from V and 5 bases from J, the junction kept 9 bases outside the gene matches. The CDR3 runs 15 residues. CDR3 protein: CASSRTSGPRETQYF. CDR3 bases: TGTGCCAGCAGTCGTACTAGCGGGCCGAGGGAGACCCAGTACTTC.

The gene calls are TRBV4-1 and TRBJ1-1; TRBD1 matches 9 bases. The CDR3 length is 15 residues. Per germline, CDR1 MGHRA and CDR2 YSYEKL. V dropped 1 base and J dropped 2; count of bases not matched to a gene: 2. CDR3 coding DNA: TGCGCCAGCAGCCAAGGGGACAGGGAAAACACTGAAGCTTTCTTT. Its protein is CASSQGDRENTEAFF.

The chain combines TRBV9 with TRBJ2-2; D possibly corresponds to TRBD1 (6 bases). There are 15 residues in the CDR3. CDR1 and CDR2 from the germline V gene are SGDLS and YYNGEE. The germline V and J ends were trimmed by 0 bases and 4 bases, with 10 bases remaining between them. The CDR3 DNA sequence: TGTGCCAGCAGCGTAGGGACAGCTTCCACCGGGGAGCTGTTTTTT. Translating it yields CASSVGTASTGELFF.

The CDR3 DNA sequence: TGTGCCACTTCAATTGGATTAGGGGGCGATGAAAAACTGTTTTTT. This gives the protein CATSIGLGGDEKLFF. J is TRBJ1-4 and V is TRBV2; 7 nucleotides agree with TRBD1. The CDR3 has 15 amino acids. Germline V lookup: CDR1 SNHLY, CDR2 FYNNEI. Trimming removed 10 bases from V and 6 bases from J; junction bases left unmatched: 14.

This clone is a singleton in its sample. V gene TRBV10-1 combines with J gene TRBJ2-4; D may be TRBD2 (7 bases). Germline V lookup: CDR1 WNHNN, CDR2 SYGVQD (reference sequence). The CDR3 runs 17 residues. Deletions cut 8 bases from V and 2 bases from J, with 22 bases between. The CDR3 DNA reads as TGCGCCAGCCCCGCCCTTAGAGGGGGGGTAACCAAAAACATTCAGTACTTC. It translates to CASPALRGGVTKNIQYF.

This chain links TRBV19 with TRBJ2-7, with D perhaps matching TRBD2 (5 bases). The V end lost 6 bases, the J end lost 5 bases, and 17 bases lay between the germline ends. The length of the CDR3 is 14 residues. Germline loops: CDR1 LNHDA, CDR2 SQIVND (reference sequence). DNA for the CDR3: TGTGCCAGTAGCCAAACTAGTTTAAAGAACGAGCAGTACTTC. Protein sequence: CASSQTSLKNEQYF.

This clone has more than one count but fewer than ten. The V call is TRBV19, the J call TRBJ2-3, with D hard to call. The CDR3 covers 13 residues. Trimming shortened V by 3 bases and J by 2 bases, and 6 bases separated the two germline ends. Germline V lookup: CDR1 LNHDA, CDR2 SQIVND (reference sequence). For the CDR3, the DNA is TGTGCCAGTAGTATCTCTTTCACAGATACGCAGTATTTT. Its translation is CASSISFTDTQYF.

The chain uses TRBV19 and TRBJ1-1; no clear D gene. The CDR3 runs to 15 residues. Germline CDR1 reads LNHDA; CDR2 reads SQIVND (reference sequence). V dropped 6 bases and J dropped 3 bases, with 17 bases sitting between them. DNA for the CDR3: TGTGCCAGTAGCATCATCCCCGAACCGGACACTGAAGCTTTCTTT. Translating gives CASSIIPEPDTEAFF.

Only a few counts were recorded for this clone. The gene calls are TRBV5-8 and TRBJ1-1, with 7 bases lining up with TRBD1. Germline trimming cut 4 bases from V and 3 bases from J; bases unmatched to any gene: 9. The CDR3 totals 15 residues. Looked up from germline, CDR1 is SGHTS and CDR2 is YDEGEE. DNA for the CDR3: TGTGCCAGCAGCCGTAGGGACAGAACGGACACTGAAGCTTTCTTT. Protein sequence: CASSRRDRTDTEAFF.

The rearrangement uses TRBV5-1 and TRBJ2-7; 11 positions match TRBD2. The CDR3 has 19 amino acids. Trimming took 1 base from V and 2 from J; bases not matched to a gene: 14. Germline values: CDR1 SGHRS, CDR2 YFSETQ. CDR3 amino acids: CASSLITSGGLIPPYEQYF. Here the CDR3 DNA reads TGCGCCAGCAGCTTGATTACTAGCGGGGGTTTAATCCCCCCCTACGAGCAGTACTTC.

The CDR3 DNA follows: TGTGCCAGCAGTGTGGGCAGGGGTAACACCGGGGAGCTGTTTTTT. It is translated as CASSVGRGNTGELFF. This rearrangement joins TRBV2 to TRBJ2-2, with D tentatively TRBD1 (6 bases). The CDR3 totals 15 residues. The germline V and J ends were trimmed by 4 bases and 2 bases, with 11 bases remaining between them. From germline, CDR1 is SNHLY and CDR2 FYNNEI.

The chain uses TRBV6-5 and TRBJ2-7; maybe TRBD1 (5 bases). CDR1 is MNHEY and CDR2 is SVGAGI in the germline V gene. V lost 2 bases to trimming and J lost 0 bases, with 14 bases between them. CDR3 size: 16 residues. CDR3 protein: CASSYDRTQSSYEQYF. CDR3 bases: TGTGCCAGCAGTTACGATAGGACACAAAGCTCCTACGAGCAGTACTTC.

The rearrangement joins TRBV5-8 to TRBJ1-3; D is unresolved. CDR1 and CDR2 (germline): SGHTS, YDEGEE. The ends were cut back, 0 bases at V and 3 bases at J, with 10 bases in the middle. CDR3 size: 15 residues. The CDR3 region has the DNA TGTGCCAGCAGCTTGGGCGGGCCTATTGGAAACACCATATATTTT. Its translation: CASSLGGPIGNTIYF.

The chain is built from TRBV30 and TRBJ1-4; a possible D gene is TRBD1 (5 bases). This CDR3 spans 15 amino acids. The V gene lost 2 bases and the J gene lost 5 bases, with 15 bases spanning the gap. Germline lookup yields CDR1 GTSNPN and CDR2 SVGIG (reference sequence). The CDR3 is CAWSLGGRGNEKLFF. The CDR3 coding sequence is TGTGCCTGGAGTCTCGGGGGTCGGGGGAATGAAAAACTGTTTTTT.

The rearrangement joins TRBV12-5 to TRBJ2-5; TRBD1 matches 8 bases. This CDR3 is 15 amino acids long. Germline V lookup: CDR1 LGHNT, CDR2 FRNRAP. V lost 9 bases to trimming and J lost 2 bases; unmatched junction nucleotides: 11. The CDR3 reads CASSSGQVTQETQYF. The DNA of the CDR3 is TGTGCTAGCTCCTCGGGACAGGTAACACAAGAGACCCAGTACTTC.

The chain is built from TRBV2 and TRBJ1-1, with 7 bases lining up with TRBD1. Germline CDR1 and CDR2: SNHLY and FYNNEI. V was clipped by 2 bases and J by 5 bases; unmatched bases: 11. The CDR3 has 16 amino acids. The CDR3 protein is CASSETSSTGETEAFF. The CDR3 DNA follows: TGTGCCAGCAGTGAAACATCTTCAACAGGGGAGACTGAAGCTTTCTTT.

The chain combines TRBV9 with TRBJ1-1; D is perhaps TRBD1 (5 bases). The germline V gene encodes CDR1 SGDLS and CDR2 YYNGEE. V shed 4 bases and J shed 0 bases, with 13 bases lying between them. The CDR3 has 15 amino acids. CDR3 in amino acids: CASSISGGMNTEAFF. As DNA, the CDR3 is TGTGCCAGCAGCATATCCGGGGGGATGAACACTGAAGCTTTCTTT. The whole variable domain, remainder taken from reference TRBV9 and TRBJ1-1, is DSGVTQTPKHLITATGQRVTLRCSPRSGDLSVYWYQQSLDQGLQFLIQYYNGEERAKGNILERFSAQQFPDLHSELNLSSLELGDSALYFCASSISGGMNTEAFFGQGTRLTVV.

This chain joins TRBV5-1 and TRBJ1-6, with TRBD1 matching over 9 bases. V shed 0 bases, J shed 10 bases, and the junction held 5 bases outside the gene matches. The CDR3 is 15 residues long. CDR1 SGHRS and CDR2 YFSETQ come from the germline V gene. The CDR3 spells CASSLGGQGLSPLHF. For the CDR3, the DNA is TGCGCCAGCAGCTTGGGCGGACAGGGGCTGTCACCCCTCCACTTT.

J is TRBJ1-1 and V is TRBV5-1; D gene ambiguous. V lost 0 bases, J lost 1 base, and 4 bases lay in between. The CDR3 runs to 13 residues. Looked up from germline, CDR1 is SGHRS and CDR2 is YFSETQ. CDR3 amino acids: CASSLASNTEAFF. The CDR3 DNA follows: TGCGCCAGCAGCTTGGCCTCGAACACTGAAGCTTTCTTT. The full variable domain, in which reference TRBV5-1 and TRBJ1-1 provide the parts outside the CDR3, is KAGVTQTPRYLIKTRGQQVTLSCSPISGHRSVSWYQQTPGQGLQFLFEYFSETQRNKGNFPGRFSGRQFSNSRSEMNVSTLELGDSALYLCASSLASNTEAFFGQGTRLTVV.

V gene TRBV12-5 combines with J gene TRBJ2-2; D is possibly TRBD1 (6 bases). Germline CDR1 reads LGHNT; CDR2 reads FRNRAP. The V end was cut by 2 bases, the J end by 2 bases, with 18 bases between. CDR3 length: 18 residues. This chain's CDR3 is CASGLKQKDSLNTGELFF. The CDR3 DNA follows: TGTGCTAGTGGTTTGAAACAGAAGGACAGCCTAAACACCGGGGAGCTGTTTTTT.

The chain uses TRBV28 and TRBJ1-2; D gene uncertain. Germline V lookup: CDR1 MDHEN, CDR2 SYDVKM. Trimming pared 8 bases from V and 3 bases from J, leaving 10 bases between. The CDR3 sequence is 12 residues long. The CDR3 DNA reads TGTGCCAGCGGACGGAGGGACTATGGCTACACCTTC. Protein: CASGRRDYGYTF.

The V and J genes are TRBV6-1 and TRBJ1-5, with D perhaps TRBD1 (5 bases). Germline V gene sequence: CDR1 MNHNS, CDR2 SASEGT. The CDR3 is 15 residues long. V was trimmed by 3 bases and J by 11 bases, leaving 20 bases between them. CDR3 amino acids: CASSEGLGPQTAQHF. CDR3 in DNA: TGTGCCAGCAGTGAGGGGCTTGGGCCCCAAACAGCCCAGCATTTT.